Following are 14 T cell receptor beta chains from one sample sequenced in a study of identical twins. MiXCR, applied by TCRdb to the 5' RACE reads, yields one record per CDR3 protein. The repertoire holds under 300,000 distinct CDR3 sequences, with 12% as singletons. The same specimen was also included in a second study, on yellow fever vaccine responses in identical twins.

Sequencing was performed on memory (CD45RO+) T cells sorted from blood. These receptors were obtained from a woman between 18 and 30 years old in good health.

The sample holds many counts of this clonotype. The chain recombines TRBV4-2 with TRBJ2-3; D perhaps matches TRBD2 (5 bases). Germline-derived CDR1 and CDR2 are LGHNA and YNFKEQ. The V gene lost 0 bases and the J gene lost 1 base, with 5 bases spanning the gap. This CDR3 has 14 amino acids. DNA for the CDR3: TGTGCCAGCAGCCAAGAACTAGGCACAGATACGCAGTATTTT. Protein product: CASSQELGTDTQYF.

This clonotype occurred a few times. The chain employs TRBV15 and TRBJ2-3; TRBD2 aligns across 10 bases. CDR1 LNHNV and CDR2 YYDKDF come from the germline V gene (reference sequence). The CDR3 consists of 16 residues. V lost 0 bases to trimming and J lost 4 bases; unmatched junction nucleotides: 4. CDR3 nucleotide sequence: TGTGCCACCAGCAGAGATCTAGCGGGAGTGTCAGATACGCAGTATTTT. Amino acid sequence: CATSRDLAGVSDTQYF.

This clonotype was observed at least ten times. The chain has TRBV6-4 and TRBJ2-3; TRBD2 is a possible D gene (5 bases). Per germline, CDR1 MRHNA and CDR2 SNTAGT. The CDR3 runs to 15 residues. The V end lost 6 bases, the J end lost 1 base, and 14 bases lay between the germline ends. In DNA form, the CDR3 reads TGTGCCAGCAGCAGGACTGGCGAGGGCACAGATACGCAGTATTTT. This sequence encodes CASSRTGEGTDTQYF.

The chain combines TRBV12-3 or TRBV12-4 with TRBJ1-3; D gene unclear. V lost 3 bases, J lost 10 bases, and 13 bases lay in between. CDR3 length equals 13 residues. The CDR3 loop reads CASSFMAKRTIYF. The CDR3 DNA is TGTGCCAGCAGTTTTATGGCAAAAAGGACCATATATTTT.

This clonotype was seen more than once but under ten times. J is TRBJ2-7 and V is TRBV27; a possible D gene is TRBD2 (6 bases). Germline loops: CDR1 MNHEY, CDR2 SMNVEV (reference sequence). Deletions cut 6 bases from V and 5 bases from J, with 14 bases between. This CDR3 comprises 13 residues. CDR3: CASRLAGVHEQYF. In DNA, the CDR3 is TGTGCCAGCAGACTAGCCGGGGTCCACGAGCAGTACTTC.

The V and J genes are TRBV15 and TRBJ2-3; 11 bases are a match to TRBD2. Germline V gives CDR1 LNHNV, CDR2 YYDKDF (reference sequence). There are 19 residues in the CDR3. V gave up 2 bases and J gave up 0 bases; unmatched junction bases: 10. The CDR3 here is CATSRTLAGAVGSTDTQYF. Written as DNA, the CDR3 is TGTGCCACCAGCAGAACACTAGCGGGGGCCGTAGGAAGCACAGATACGCAGTATTTT.

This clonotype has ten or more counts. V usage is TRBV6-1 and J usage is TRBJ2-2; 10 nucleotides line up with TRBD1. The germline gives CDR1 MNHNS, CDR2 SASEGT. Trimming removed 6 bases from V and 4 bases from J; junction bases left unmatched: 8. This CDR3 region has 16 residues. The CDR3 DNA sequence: TGTGCCAGCAGCCGGAGACAGGGGGCGCGCACCGGGGAGCTGTTTTTT. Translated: CASSRRQGARTGELFF.

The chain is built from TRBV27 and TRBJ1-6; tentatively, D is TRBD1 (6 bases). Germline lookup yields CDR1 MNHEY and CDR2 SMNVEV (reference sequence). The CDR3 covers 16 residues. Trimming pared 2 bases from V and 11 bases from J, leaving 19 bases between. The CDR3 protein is CASSLQSGGRKAPLHF. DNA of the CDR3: TGTGCCAGCAGTTTACAATCCGGGGGGCGCAAGGCACCCCTCCACTTT.

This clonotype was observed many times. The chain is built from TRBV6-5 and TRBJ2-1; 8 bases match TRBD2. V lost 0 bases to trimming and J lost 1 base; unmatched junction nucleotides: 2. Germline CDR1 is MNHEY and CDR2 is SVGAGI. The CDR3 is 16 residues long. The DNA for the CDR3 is TGTGCCAGCAGTTACTCCAGCGGGAGTTCCTACAATGAGCAGTTCTTC. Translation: CASSYSSGSSYNEQFF.

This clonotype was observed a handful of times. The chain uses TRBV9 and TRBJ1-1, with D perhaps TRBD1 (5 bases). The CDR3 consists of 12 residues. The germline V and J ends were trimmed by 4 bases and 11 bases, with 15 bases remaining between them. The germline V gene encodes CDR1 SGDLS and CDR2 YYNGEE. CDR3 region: CASSPDSRGAFF. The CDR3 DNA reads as TGTGCCAGCAGCCCCGATTCGCGGGGGGCTTTCTTT.

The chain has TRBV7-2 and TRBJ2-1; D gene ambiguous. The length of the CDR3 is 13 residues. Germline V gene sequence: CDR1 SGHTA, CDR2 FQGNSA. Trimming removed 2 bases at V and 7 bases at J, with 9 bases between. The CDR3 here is CASSLSFNNEQFF. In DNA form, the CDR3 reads TGTGCCAGCAGCTTATCTTTTAATAATGAGCAGTTCTTC.

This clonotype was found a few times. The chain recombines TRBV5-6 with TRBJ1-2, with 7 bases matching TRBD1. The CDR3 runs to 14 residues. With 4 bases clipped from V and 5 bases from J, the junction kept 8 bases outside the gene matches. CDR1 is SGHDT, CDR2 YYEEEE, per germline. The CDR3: CASSLTGPLYGYTF. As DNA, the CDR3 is TGTGCCAGCAGCCTGACAGGGCCCCTATATGGCTACACCTTC.

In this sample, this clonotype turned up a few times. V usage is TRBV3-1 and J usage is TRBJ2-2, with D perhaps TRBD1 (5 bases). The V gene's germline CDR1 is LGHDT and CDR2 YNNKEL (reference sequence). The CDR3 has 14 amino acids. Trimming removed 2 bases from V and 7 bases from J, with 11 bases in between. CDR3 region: CASSQPQGNGELFF. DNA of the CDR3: TGTGCCAGCAGCCAACCCCAGGGAAACGGGGAGCTGTTTTTT.

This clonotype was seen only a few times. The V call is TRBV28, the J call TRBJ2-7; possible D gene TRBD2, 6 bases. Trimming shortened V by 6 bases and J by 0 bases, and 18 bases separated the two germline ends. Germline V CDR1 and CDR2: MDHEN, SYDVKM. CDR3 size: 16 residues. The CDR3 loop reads CASSQRRGGYSYEQYF. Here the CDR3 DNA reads TGTGCCAGCAGCCAGAGGCGCGGAGGGTACTCCTACGAGCAGTACTTC.